The clone carrying this T cell receptor (beta chain) was seen only a few times. Antigen unknown. Trimming shortened V by 4 bases and J by 2 bases, and 17 bases separated the two germline ends. The CDR3 spans 16 residues. The germline CDR1 and CDR2 sequences are MNHEY and SMNVEV (reference sequence). The data belong to a study of blood T cells in healthy people across ages. Study observations and caveats: Greater diversity and more naive CD4+ cells were seen in long-lived donors than in aged donors. Nothing was known about donor CMV status, and this possibly confounded expanded clonotype changes. Roughly linear age-related decline in beta diversity appeared, significant by age about 40. The study could not conclusively compare naive and antigen-experienced cells, given its unsorted PBMCs.

A sample-barcoded 5' primer and a J-beta primer mix were used in a second PCR of roughly 7 to 11 cycles. Each CDR3 protein gets one entry after TCRdb re-called the 5' RACE reads with MiXCR. The sample lists roughly 2 million distinct CDR3 sequences; roughly 50% were seen once. The chain joins TRBV27 to TRBJ2-5; D perhaps matches TRBD1 (5 bases). The sequencing input was blood. The receptor's source is a middle-aged woman in good health. The CDR3 coding sequence is TGTGCCAGCAGTTCGATTGAGACAGCTATACAAGAGACCCAGTACTTC. It encodes CASSSIETAIQETQYF.